The 16 T cell receptor beta chains listed next were all sequenced from one sample in a study of T cells in Graves' hyperthyroidism and ophthalmopathy. The investigators amplified TCR beta CDR3 regions from RNA transcripts. The HTBI primer set drove a first-round RT-PCR of the TCR CDR3. Each CDR3 protein is one row after TCRdb ran MiXCR on the multiplex PCR reads. The sample has 600,000 to 700,000 distinct CDR3 sequences; less than 45% are singletons. Input material: peripheral blood or thyroid tissue (not recorded which). These receptors all stem from an adult man with Graves' disease, either hyperthyroidism or ophthalmopathy (not recorded which).

This chain uses TRBV29-1 with TRBJ2-7, with 8 bases aligning to TRBD2. J was trimmed by 5 bases and V by 4 bases; bases with no gene match: 16. The CDR3 covers 16 residues. The germline CDR1 and CDR2 sequences are SQVTM and ANQGSEA. The CDR3 sequence: CSVGQGSGEPLNEQYF. CDR3 nucleotide sequence: TGCAGCGTTGGGCAGGGTAGCGGGGAGCCTCTGAACGAGCAGTACTTC.

The sample holds a few counts of this clonotype. V and J are TRBV11-2 and TRBJ1-2; D might be TRBD1 (5 bases). The CDR3 is 13 amino acids. V lost 6 bases, J lost 4 bases, and 12 bases lay in between. Germline V lookup: CDR1 SGHAT, CDR2 FQNNGV. The CDR3 loop is CASSLQGRYGYTF. CDR3 nucleotide sequence: TGTGCCAGCAGTTTGCAGGGCCGCTATGGCTACACCTTC.

This clonotype was seen only a few times. The chain couples TRBV5-6 to TRBJ1-2, with unresolved D. V was pared by 4 bases and J by 1 base, with 14 bases between. Germline loops: CDR1 SGHDT, CDR2 YYEEEE. The CDR3 is 15 amino acids. CDR3 protein: CASSPIGINNYGYTF. The CDR3 DNA reads TGTGCCAGCAGCCCGATTGGCATCAATAACTATGGCTACACCTTC.

This clonotype was observed a few times. The gene calls are TRBV7-9 and TRBJ1-1; D gene uncertain. This CDR3 contains 15 residues. V dropped 4 bases and J dropped 10 bases, with 22 bases sitting between them. Per the germline V gene, CDR1 is SEHNR and CDR2 is FQNEAQ (reference sequence). CDR3 loop: CASSSNPSPFSGAFF. The CDR3 DNA sequence: TGTGCCAGCAGCTCAAACCCGTCCCCTTTCAGTGGAGCTTTCTTT.

The J gene is TRBJ1-5, the V gene TRBV6-1; D uncertain. CDR3 length equals 11 residues. Per germline, CDR1 MNHNS and CDR2 SASEGT. Trimming left V 1 base short and J 9 bases short, with 4 bases between. In nucleotides, the CDR3 is TGTGCCAGCAGTGAAGTCCTGCCCCAGCATTTT. As protein: CASSEVLPQHF.

A note on this clonotype: This may stem from a read error, because a much larger clone lies one nucleotide away. V is TRBV7-1 and J is TRBJ1-6, with 7 bases fitting TRBD1. TRBV7-1 has ORF status, its function being uncertain. Unmatched junction bases numbered 9, after V lost 3 bases and J lost 10 bases. This CDR3 has 15 residues. The chain's CDR3 is CASSSGSGGGSPLHF. CDR3 nucleotides: TGTGCCAGCAGCTCGGGGTCAGGGGGTGGGTCACCCCTCCACTTT.

This clonotype appeared once. J is TRBJ2-2 and V is TRBV7-2; the match to TRBD2 covers 9 bases. There are 14 residues in the CDR3. Germline V gene data show CDR1 as SGHTA and CDR2 as FQGNSA. The V segment lost 6 bases and the J segment 5 bases; nucleotides outside the gene matches: 4. CDR3 bases: TGTGCCAGCAGAAGCGGGGGGTGGACCGGGGAGCTGTTTTTT. It encodes CASRSGGWTGELFF.

Many counts were recorded for this clonotype. The J gene is TRBJ1-2, the V gene TRBV7-2; D might be TRBD1 (5 bases). Germline V gene sequence: CDR1 SGHTA, CDR2 FQGNSA. This CDR3 spans 12 amino acids. The V end lost 8 bases, the J end lost 7 bases, and 14 bases lay between the germline ends. The CDR3 DNA follows: TGTGCCAGCCTTTGGCAGGGACTTGGCTACACCTTC. Protein: CASLWQGLGYTF. The entire variable domain, with the rest obtained from reference TRBV7-2 and TRBJ1-2, is as follows: GAGVSQSPSNKVTEKGKDVELRCDPISGHTALYWYRQSLGQGLEFLIYFQGNSAPDKSGLPSDRFSAERTGGSVSTLTIQRTQQEDSAVYLCASLWQGLGYTFGSGTRLTVV.

Regarding this clonotype: One junction end does not reproduce the germline sequence, and a read error may be involved. The J gene is TRBJ1-2, the V gene TRBV10-3, with D unresolved. This CDR3 has 12 amino acids. Germline CDR1 reads ENHRY; CDR2 reads SYGVKD. The CDR3 DNA follows: TGTGCCACCAGTGGATCAGGCTATGGCTACACCTTC. The encoded protein is CATSGSGYGYTF.

As concerns this clonotype: A clone one base away is much larger, so this may be a read error. The chain couples TRBV9 to TRBJ2-5; 10 positions agree with TRBD2. CDR1 is SGDLS and CDR2 is YYNGEE in the germline V gene. Germline trimming cut 1 base from V and 4 bases from J; bases unmatched to any gene: 4. This CDR3 has 15 residues. The CDR3 loop is CASSVPSGGRETQYF. DNA of the CDR3: TGTGCCAGCAGCGTACCTAGCGGGGGCCGAGAGACCCAGTACTTC.

V is TRBV19 and J is TRBJ1-3; D gene ambiguous. CDR3 length: 13 residues. V lost 9 bases and J 0 bases, leaving 9 bases between the germline ends. Germline assignment: CDR1 LNHDA and CDR2 SQIVND (reference sequence). The CDR3 coding sequence is TGTGCCAGCAGGAAGAGCTCTGGAAACACCATATATTTT. Its protein is CASRKSSGNTIYF.

The rearrangement joins TRBV7-8 to TRBJ2-7; 9 nucleotides agree with TRBD1. The CDR3 spans 15 residues. V lost 4 bases to trimming and J lost 5 bases; unmatched junction nucleotides: 9. CDR1 is SGHVS, CDR2 FQNEAQ, per germline. The CDR3 nucleotides read TGTGCCAGCAGCTCACCCGGGACAGGGAGGCACGAGCAGTACTTC. This gives the protein CASSSPGTGRHEQYF.

V gene TRBV6-2 or TRBV6-3 combines with J gene TRBJ1-1; D unresolved. Germline lookup yields CDR1 MNHEY and CDR2 SVGEGT. V was shortened by 4 bases and J by 4 bases, with 10 bases between the two germline ends. This CDR3 region has 13 residues. The CDR3 here is CASSSDLTTEAFF. The CDR3, as DNA: TGTGCCAGCAGTTCCGATCTGACCACTGAAGCTTTCTTT.

V is TRBV11-2 and J is TRBJ2-6; perhaps TRBD1 as D (5 bases). CDR1 is SGHAT, CDR2 FQNNGV, per germline. This CDR3 is built from 20 residues. V was trimmed by 2 bases and J by 0 bases, leaving 20 bases between them. The CDR3 protein is CASSLQPPLGHFSGANVLTF. The CDR3 DNA is TGTGCCAGCAGCTTACAACCACCCCTCGGACACTTCTCTGGGGCCAACGTCCTGACTTTC.

V gene TRBV29-1 combines with J gene TRBJ1-3; 8 bases fit TRBD1. CDR3 size: 15 residues. V lost 8 bases to trimming and J lost 2 bases; unmatched junction nucleotides: 11. Per germline, CDR1 SQVTM and CDR2 ANQGSEA. In DNA, the CDR3 is TGCAGCTCACCAACAGGGGGGCTTGCTGGAAACACCATATATTTT. Its translation: CSSPTGGLAGNTIYF.

This chain links TRBV14 with TRBJ1-1; D might be TRBD1 (5 bases). Trimming stripped 3 bases from V and 1 base from J, with 15 bases between. The CDR3 is 16 residues long. From germline, CDR1 is SGHDN and CDR2 FVKESK. CDR3 amino acids: CASSQMGGGGNTEAFF. CDR3 coding DNA: TGTGCCAGCAGCCAGATGGGGGGGGGAGGGAACACTGAAGCTTTCTTT.